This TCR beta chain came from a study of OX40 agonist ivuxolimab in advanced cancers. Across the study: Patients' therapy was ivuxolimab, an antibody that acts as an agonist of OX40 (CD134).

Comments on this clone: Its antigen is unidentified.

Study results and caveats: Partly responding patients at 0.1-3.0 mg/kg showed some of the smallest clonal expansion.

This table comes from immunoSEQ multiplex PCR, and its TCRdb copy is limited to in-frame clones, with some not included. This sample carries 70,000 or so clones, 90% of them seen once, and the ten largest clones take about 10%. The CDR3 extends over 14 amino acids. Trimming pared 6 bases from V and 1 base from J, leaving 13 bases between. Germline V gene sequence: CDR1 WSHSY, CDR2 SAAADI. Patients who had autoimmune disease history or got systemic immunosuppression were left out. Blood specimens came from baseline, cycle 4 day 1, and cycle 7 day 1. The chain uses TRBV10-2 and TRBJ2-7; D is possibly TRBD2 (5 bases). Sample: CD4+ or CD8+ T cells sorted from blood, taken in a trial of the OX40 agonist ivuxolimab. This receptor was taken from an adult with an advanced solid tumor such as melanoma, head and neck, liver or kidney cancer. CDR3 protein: CASSHRGQSYEQYF. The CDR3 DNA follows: TGCGCCAGCAGCCATCGGGGTCAATCCTACGAGCAGTACTTC.